This paragraph reports one T cell receptor (beta chain). Its antigen is still unknown. Germline loops: CDR1 SGHRS, CDR2 YFSETQ. CDR3 length equals 15 residues. V was clipped by 4 bases and J by 5 bases; unmatched bases: 8. The sample originates from a study of cytomegalovirus exposure and HLA in healthy donors. The assay was immunoSEQ multiplex PCR, and TCRdb's table has in-frame clones only and misses some. The data show about 130,000 clones, roughly 87% seen once. Whole-study findings and limits: Generally TCR sequences proved uncommon, though certain public TCRs appeared in numerous donors.

The V gene is TRBV5-1, the J gene TRBJ2-3; TRBD2 matches 9 bases. The sequence was obtained from a young woman in good health and CMV-seropositive. Sample: PBMCs. The CDR3 region is CASSLAGGREDTQYF. As DNA, the CDR3 is TGCGCCAGCAGCCTCGCGGGGGGGCGGGAAGATACGCAGTATTTT. The entire variable domain, with the rest obtained from reference TRBV5-1 and TRBJ2-3, is as follows: KAGVTQTPRYLIKTRGQQVTLSCSPISGHRSVSWYQQTPGQGLQFLFEYFSETQRNKGNFPGRFSGRQFSNSRSEMNVSTLELGDSALYLCASSLAGGREDTQYFGPGTRLTVL.